The 13 T cell receptor beta chains below all came from one sample that was sequenced in a study of early T cells in non-severe SARS-CoV-2 infection. From the 5' RACE reads, TCRdb called clonotypes with MiXCR, one entry per CDR3 protein. The sample lists some 48,000 distinct CDR3 sequences, approximately 7.6% seen once, with around 6.1% in the top ten. The sequenced sample was whole blood. The receptors were sampled from an adult who was a healthcare worker with PCR-confirmed SARS-CoV-2 infection or an uninfected control (not recorded which).

The sample holds a few counts of this clonotype. V is TRBV28 and J is TRBJ1-2; TRBD1 matches 9 bases. Germline V gene data show CDR1 as MDHEN and CDR2 as SYDVKM. Trimming took 10 bases from V and 4 from J; bases not matched to a gene: 7. CDR3 size: 13 residues. The CDR3 spells CANRDRVTYGYTF. The DNA for the CDR3 is TGTGCCAACCGGGACAGGGTAACCTATGGCTACACCTTC.

The sample holds many counts of this clonotype. This chain uses TRBV10-3 with TRBJ2-7, with 8 bases that match TRBD1. Germline CDR1 reads ENHRY; CDR2 reads SYGVKD. Trimming at V came to 3 bases and at J to 4 bases, leaving 11 bases not matched to a gene. The CDR3 sequence is 16 residues long. CDR3 in DNA: TGTGCCATCAGTGATCCGGGGACAGGAAAGGAGTACGAGCAGTACTTC. Amino acid sequence: CAISDPGTGKEYEQYF.

The chain links TRBV29-1 to TRBJ1-4; D gene uncertain. Trimming removed 7 bases from V and 5 bases from J, with 17 bases in between. The CDR3 is 14 amino acids. Germline V lookup: CDR1 SQVTM, CDR2 ANQGSEA. CDR3 nucleotides: TGCAGCGCCCAAAGCTCGGACCAAAATGAAAAACTGTTTTTT. This gives the protein CSAQSSDQNEKLFF.

The V and J genes are TRBV9 and TRBJ2-3; 8 nucleotides align to TRBD1. The CDR3 has 14 amino acids. Looked up from germline, CDR1 is SGDLS and CDR2 is YYNGEE. V trimming: 4 bases; J trimming: 3 bases; junction bases outside the gene matches: 4. DNA for the CDR3: TGTGCCAGCAGCTCAAGGACAGGGACAGATACGCAGTATTTT. As protein: CASSSRTGTDTQYF.

There are a few counts of this clonotype. The chain has TRBV6-2 or TRBV6-3 and TRBJ2-3, with D perhaps TRBD2 (6 bases). Between the trimmed V and J ends, which lost 4 bases and 0 bases, there was a span of 8 bases. The CDR3 length is 14 residues. The germline CDR1 and CDR2 sequences are MNHEY and SVGEGT. The CDR3 region has the DNA TGTGCCAGCAGTTGGGGGGTTAGCACAGATACGCAGTATTTT. It encodes CASSWGVSTDTQYF.

This clonotype came up many times. The chain links TRBV27 to TRBJ2-7; possibly TRBD1 for D (6 bases). The V gene's germline CDR1 is MNHEY and CDR2 SMNVEV (reference sequence). This CDR3 region has 16 residues. V lost 2 bases, J lost 0 bases, and 14 bases lay in between. The CDR3 DNA follows: TGTGCCAGCAGTTTAAGCAGGGGAGATCGCTCCTACGAGCAGTACTTC. Translation: CASSLSRGDRSYEQYF.

J is TRBJ2-3 and V is TRBV7-6, with TRBD2 matching over 8 bases. Germline trimming cut 1 base from V and 2 bases from J; bases unmatched to any gene: 5. CDR1 and CDR2 (germline): SGHVS, FNYEAQ. The CDR3 totals 16 residues. The CDR3 DNA sequence: TGTGCCAGCAGCTTAGTCCAGCGGGGGATCACAGATACGCAGTATTTT. Translating it yields CASSLVQRGITDTQYF.

This clonotype occurred many times. This chain joins TRBV3-1 and TRBJ2-1; 12 bases are shared with TRBD2. Looked up from germline, CDR1 is LGHDT and CDR2 is YNNKEL (reference sequence). The V and J ends lost 5 bases and 5 bases, in that order; junction bases with no gene match: 10. There are 17 residues in the CDR3. The CDR3 is CASSNTLLAGGNNEQFF. CDR3 coding DNA: TGTGCCAGCAGCAACACCCTACTAGCGGGGGGCAACAATGAGCAGTTCTTC.

This rearrangement joins TRBV28 to TRBJ2-3, with a possible D match to TRBD1 (5 bases). The CDR3 is 14 amino acids. The V gene lost 2 bases and the J gene lost 4 bases, with 10 bases spanning the gap. Germline CDR1 reads MDHEN; CDR2 reads SYDVKM. CDR3 sequence: CASSLQGVADTQYF. In DNA form, the CDR3 reads TGTGCCAGCAGTTTACAAGGGGTCGCAGATACGCAGTATTTT.

This clonotype was counted ten times or more. The genes are TRBV11-2 and TRBJ2-3, with a possible D match to TRBD1 (5 bases). Germline V gene data show CDR1 as SGHAT and CDR2 as FQNNGV. V gave up 1 base and J gave up 6 bases, with 11 bases separating them. The CDR3 has 14 residues. CDR3 in DNA: TGTGCCAGCAGCTTAGTCGGTAGGGGCGATACGCAGTATTTT. The encoded protein is CASSLVGRGDTQYF.

The V call is TRBV18, the J call TRBJ2-3; D is uncertain. CDR1 is KGHSH and CDR2 is LQKENI in the germline V gene. V was trimmed by 3 bases and J by 0 bases, leaving 7 bases between them. This CDR3 is built from 14 residues. The CDR3 here is CASSPVDSTDTQYF. The CDR3 region has the DNA TGTGCCAGCTCACCGGTTGACAGCACAGATACGCAGTATTTT.

This clonotype has ten or more counts. V and J are TRBV7-9 and TRBJ1-2, with a weak D call TRBD1 (6 bases). Germline CDR1 SEHNR, CDR2 FQNEAQ (reference sequence). The CDR3 runs to 14 residues. Trimming shortened V by 5 bases and J by 3 bases, and 13 bases separated the two germline ends. CDR3 residues: CASSPRQDYYGYTF. As DNA, the CDR3 is TGTGCCAGCAGCCCCCGACAGGACTACTATGGCTACACCTTC.

This clonotype was counted only a few times. The gene calls are TRBV3-1 and TRBJ2-7; 7 positions agree with TRBD2. There are 14 residues in the CDR3. Germline V gene lookup returns CDR1 LGHDT and CDR2 YNNKEL (reference sequence). V dropped 1 base and J dropped 7; count of bases not matched to a gene: 7. The CDR3 nucleotides read TGTGCCAGCAGCCAAGCGGGGGGAGCGGGAGAGCAGTACTTC. It specifies CASSQAGGAGEQYF.